The text below deals with one T cell receptor beta chain. Its antigen remains unidentified. This entry belongs to a study of beta chain features in type 1 diabetes. The whole isolated RNA underwent reverse transcription, so sequencing captured expressed TCRB transcripts. Assay: immunoSEQ multiplex PCR; the TCRdb copy retains only in-frame clones and omits some. The sample includes around 250,000 clones, 68% seen only once; the top ten take about 0.05%. The V gene lost 0 bases and the J gene lost 9 bases, with 17 bases spanning the gap. This CDR3 has 15 residues. Germline V CDR1 and CDR2: MNHEY, SVGAGI. Findings and limits, study-wide: More deletions and fewer insertions at VDJ junctions were found in patients with type 1 diabetes. Sequencing the cDNA could make cells with high TCR expression show up more than they should.

Donors contributed one heparinised blood draw apiece, averaging roughly 0.12 L. This chain joins TRBV6-5 and TRBJ2-5; a possible D gene is TRBD2 (5 bases). The sequence was obtained from a man aged 30 to 45 in good health. Material for sequencing was naive CD4+ T cells from blood. The CDR3 nucleotides are TGTGCCAGCAGTTACTCTCCGACTACGACTTTGGCCCAGTACTTC. Its translation is CASSYSPTTTLAQYF.